Below are 25 T cell receptor beta chains sequenced from a single sample in a study of OX40 agonist ivuxolimab in advanced cancers. Profiled with immunoSEQ multiplex PCR; TCRdb holds only in-frame clones, not every one. The profile shows some 40,000 clones, around 92% of them singletons. Sequenced material: CD4+ or CD8+ T cells sorted from blood, taken in a trial of the OX40 agonist ivuxolimab. These receptors all stem from an adult with an advanced solid tumor such as melanoma, head and neck, liver or kidney cancer.

The chain couples TRBV5-5 to TRBJ2-7, with TRBD1 matching 8 bases. This CDR3 is 13 amino acids long. Unmatched junction bases numbered 3, after V lost 5 bases and J lost 2 bases. Germline loops: CDR1 SGHKS, CDR2 YYEKEE (reference sequence). CDR3 loop: CASSQDRAYEQYF. CDR3 bases: TGTGCCAGCAGTCAGGACAGGGCCTACGAGCAGTACTTC.

This clone was counted between two and nine times. The chain combines TRBV27 with TRBJ2-7; 9 nucleotides line up with TRBD2. V lost 3 bases to trimming and J lost 1 base; unmatched junction nucleotides: 4. The CDR3 runs 15 residues. Germline loops: CDR1 MNHEY, CDR2 SMNVEV (reference sequence). The CDR3 sequence is CASSLWLAGSYEQYF. In nucleotides, the CDR3 is TGTGCCAGCAGTTTGTGGCTAGCGGGATCCTACGAGCAGTACTTC.

This chain connects TRBV27 to TRBJ2-1; 7 bases map to TRBD1. Germline CDR1 is MNHEY and CDR2 is SMNVEV (reference sequence). The CDR3 runs 15 residues. The trim removed 6 bases at V and 4 bases at J, leaving 9 bases unmatched. The DNA of the CDR3 is TGTGCCAGCAGATGGGCGACAGGGTCATACAATGAGCAGTTCTTC. Its translation is CASRWATGSYNEQFF.

The chain combines TRBV15 with TRBJ2-1; possible D gene TRBD2, 6 bases. The germline gives CDR1 LNHNV, CDR2 YYDKDF (reference sequence). The CDR3 is made up of 14 amino acids. Trimming cost V 0 bases and J 6 bases, with 9 bases left between them. In DNA, the CDR3 is TGTGCCACCAGCAGAGAAACGGGAGCCAATGAGCAGTTCTTC. This sequence encodes CATSRETGANEQFF. Full variable domain (remainder filled in from reference TRBV15 and TRBJ2-1): DAMVIQNPRYQVTQFGKPVTLSCSQTLNHNVMYWYQQKSSQAPKLLFHYYDKDFNNEADTPDNFQSRRPNTSFCFLDIRSPGLGDTAMYLCATSRETGANEQFFGPGTRLTVL.

CDR3 DNA: TGTGCCAGTACCCAGCTAGGGGGCACTGAAGCTTTCTTT. It yields the protein CASTQLGGTEAFF. V gene TRBV6-6 combines with J gene TRBJ1-1, with a tentative D call TRBD1 (6 bases). The CDR3 spans 13 residues. The V and J ends lost 9 bases and 4 bases respectively, with 15 bases between them. Germline CDR1 MNHNY, CDR2 SVGAGI (reference sequence).

The chain employs TRBV9 and TRBJ1-5; 10 nucleotides align to TRBD1. With 4 bases clipped from V and 2 bases from J, the junction kept 3 bases outside the gene matches. Per germline, CDR1 SGDLS and CDR2 YYNGEE. The CDR3 is made up of 15 amino acids. The CDR3 coding sequence is TGTGCCAGCAGCTCAGGACAGGGGGGCAATCAGCCCCAGCATTTT. This codes for CASSSGQGGNQPQHF. The variable domain in full, completed from reference TRBV9 and TRBJ1-5, reads DSGVTQTPKHLITATGQRVTLRCSPRSGDLSVYWYQQSLDQGLQFLIQYYNGEERAKGNILERFSAQQFPDLHSELNLSSLELGDSALYFCASSSGQGGNQPQHFGDGTRLSIL.

The chain has TRBV2 and TRBJ2-5, with 8 bases aligning to TRBD1. The DNA end favors TRBJ2-7, so the J call may be wrong. Germline assignment: CDR1 SNHLY and CDR2 FYNNEI. The CDR3 totals 14 residues. The CDR3: CASSGRTGSYEQYF. The CDR3 nucleotides read TGTGCCAGCAGTGGCAGGACAGGGTCCTACGAGCAGTACTTC.

The rearrangement uses TRBV5-1 and TRBJ2-7; TRBD2 agrees at 7 bases. The CDR3 totals 15 residues. The V segment lost 2 bases and the J segment 0 bases; nucleotides outside the gene matches: 5. Germline CDR1 reads SGHRS; CDR2 reads YFSETQ. CDR3 in amino acids: CASSFTSAHSYEQYF. CDR3 bases: TGCGCCAGCAGCTTCACTAGCGCCCACTCCTACGAGCAGTACTTC.

This sequence joins TRBV11-2 and TRBJ2-2, with TRBD1 identical over 9 bases. The CDR3 totals 17 residues. Unmatched junction bases numbered 7, after V lost 0 bases and J lost 5 bases. CDR1 SGHAT and CDR2 FQNNGV come from the germline V gene. CDR3 loop: CASSLEAGTGRTGELFF. CDR3 in DNA: TGTGCCAGCAGCTTAGAGGCCGGGACAGGGCGTACCGGGGAGCTGTTTTTT.

In nucleotides, the CDR3 is TGTGCCAGCAGCCGTACCCTAGGCGGACTCACGGTCTCCTACGAGCAGTACTTC. Translated, it gives CASSRTLGGLTVSYEQYF. The V call is TRBV28, the J call TRBJ2-7, with D possibly TRBD2 on 5 matching bases. The length of the CDR3 is 18 residues. V lost 6 bases to trimming and J lost 0 bases, with 24 bases between them. The germline gives CDR1 MDHEN, CDR2 SYDVKM.

The chain is built from TRBV6-5 and TRBJ1-4; maybe TRBD1 (5 bases). The CDR3 extends over 15 amino acids. From germline, CDR1 is MNHEY and CDR2 SVGAGI. V was clipped by 0 bases and J by 0 bases, with 5 bases between them. The CDR3 reads CASSYSGPTNEKLFF. The CDR3, as DNA: TGTGCCAGCAGTTACTCGGGACCAACTAATGAAAAACTGTTTTTT.

This chain connects TRBV12-5 to TRBJ2-5; 9 bases fit TRBD2. The CDR3 is made up of 14 amino acids. V was clipped by 1 base and J by 3 bases; unmatched bases: 0. Germline V lookup: CDR1 LGHNT, CDR2 FRNRAP. The CDR3, as DNA: TGTGCTAGTGGTTTGGGACTAGCGGAAGAGACCCAGTACTTC. Amino acid sequence: CASGLGLAEETQYF.

This chain links TRBV28 with TRBJ2-1, with D unclear. Trimming removed 5 bases at V and 5 bases at J, with 7 bases between. Germline assignment: CDR1 MDHEN and CDR2 SYDVKM. The CDR3 runs 12 residues. CDR3 coding DNA: TGTGCCAGCAGTGGCTACCACAATGAGCAGTTCTTC. As protein: CASSGYHNEQFF. The entire variable domain, with the rest obtained from reference TRBV28 and TRBJ2-1, is as follows: DVKVTQSSRYLVKRTGEKVFLECVQDMDHENMFWYRQDPGLGLRLIYFSYDVKMKEKGDIPEGYSVSREKKERFSLILESASTNQTSMYLCASSGYHNEQFFGPGTRLTVL.

This clone was seen once. J is TRBJ1-4 and V is TRBV2, with TRBD1 as a possible D gene (5 bases). The CDR3 length is 16 residues. CDR1 and CDR2 (germline): SNHLY, FYNNEI. Trimming pared 4 bases from V and 2 bases from J, leaving 14 bases between. DNA for the CDR3: TGTGCCAGCAGTGTCGAACCAGGGTTGACTAATGAAAAACTGTTTTTT. It encodes CASSVEPGLTNEKLFF.

V gene TRBV10-2 combines with J gene TRBJ2-7; D unclear. Per the germline V gene, CDR1 is WSHSY and CDR2 is SAAADI. The CDR3 is 12 amino acids. Trimming shortened V by 4 bases and J by 4 bases, and 8 bases separated the two germline ends. The CDR3 region is CASSGTVYEQYF. In DNA, the CDR3 is TGCGCCAGCAGTGGGACGGTTTACGAGCAGTACTTC.

The chain is built from TRBV7-8 and TRBJ1-2; D possibly corresponds to TRBD1 (6 bases). The CDR3 loop spans 15 amino acids. CDR1 is SGHVS, CDR2 FQNEAQ, per germline. Trimming left V 1 base short and J 5 bases short, with 14 bases between. The CDR3 coding sequence is TGTGCCAGCAGCTTAGGACAGGCCATTTGGTATGGCTACACCTTC. Its protein is CASSLGQAIWYGYTF.

The chain has TRBV4-3 and TRBJ2-3; D uncertain. This CDR3 has 17 residues. The V and J ends lost 0 bases and 4 bases respectively, with 17 bases between them. Looked up from germline, CDR1 is LGHNA and CDR2 is YSLEER. As DNA, the CDR3 is TGCGCCAGCAGCCAAGATCGGCCGCCCACACGGGCAGATACGCAGTATTTT. It codes for CASSQDRPPTRADTQYF.

The V call is TRBV19, the J call TRBJ1-5; D not resolved. CDR3 length: 15 amino acids. CDR1 is LNHDA, CDR2 SQIVND, per germline (reference sequence). Trimming pared 6 bases from V and 0 bases from J, leaving 12 bases between. The CDR3 DNA sequence: TGTGCCAGTAGAGCCAGGACCTATAGCAATCAGCCCCAGCATTTT. This encodes CASRARTYSNQPQHF.

The CDR3 region is CASSIATGGYEQYF. CDR3 DNA: TGTGCCAGTAGTATAGCTACTGGAGGGTACGAGCAGTACTTC. The gene calls are TRBV19 and TRBJ2-7, with D tentatively TRBD2 (6 bases). V dropped 1 base and J dropped 4 bases, with 11 bases sitting between them. This CDR3 has 14 amino acids. The V gene's germline CDR1 is LNHDA and CDR2 SQIVND (reference sequence).

This clone appeared a few times. The rearrangement links TRBV13 to TRBJ2-7; no clear D. In germline, CDR1 is PRHDT, CDR2 FYEKMQ (reference sequence). Trimming removed 6 bases at V and 5 bases at J, with 11 bases between. The CDR3 loop spans 12 amino acids. CDR3 loop: CASSERSHEQYF. DNA of the CDR3: TGTGCCAGCAGTGAACGGAGCCACGAGCAGTACTTC.

This chain uses TRBV19 with TRBJ2-1; D might be TRBD2 (5 bases). Germline values: CDR1 LNHDA, CDR2 SQIVND (reference sequence). This CDR3 has 15 amino acids. V gave up 7 bases and J gave up 4 bases, with 17 bases separating them. CDR3 sequence reads: CASTPSPGSYNEQFF. CDR3 coding DNA: TGTGCCAGTACCCCCTCGCCGGGGAGTTACAATGAGCAGTTCTTC.

The V call is TRBV6-1, the J call TRBJ2-7; D is unclear. V gave up 7 bases and J gave up 1 base, with 11 bases separating them. This CDR3 region has 13 residues. Germline V gene sequence: CDR1 MNHNS, CDR2 SASEGT. In nucleotides, the CDR3 is TGTGCCAGCACCTCGGCACCTTCCTACGAGCAGTACTTC. As protein: CASTSAPSYEQYF.

CDR3 in amino acids: CAWSPPRGRYYGYTF. The CDR3 nucleotides are TGTGCCTGGAGTCCTCCCCGGGGGCGCTACTATGGCTACACCTTC. This rearrangement joins TRBV30 to TRBJ1-2, with D perhaps matching TRBD1 (6 bases). The V gene lost 2 bases and the J gene lost 3 bases, with 16 bases spanning the gap. The CDR3 has 15 residues. Looked up from germline, CDR1 is GTSNPN and CDR2 is SVGIG (reference sequence).

This rearrangement joins TRBV11-2 to TRBJ2-7; D is perhaps TRBD2 (6 bases). Germline-derived CDR1 and CDR2 are SGHAT and FQNNGV. Trimming stripped 1 base from V and 3 bases from J, with 10 bases between. This CDR3 region has 14 residues. CDR3 in amino acids: CASSLAEGYYEQYF. CDR3 nucleotides: TGTGCCAGCAGCTTAGCGGAGGGTTACTACGAGCAGTACTTC.

V and J are TRBV18 and TRBJ2-7; possibly TRBD1 or TRBD2 for D (5 bases each). Trimming took 3 bases from V and 7 from J, leaving 19 bases between them. Germline loops: CDR1 KGHSH, CDR2 LQKENI. The CDR3 covers 15 residues. CDR3 sequence (DNA): TGTGCCAGCTCACCCGCCGGGACCATTAAGGGAGAGCAGTACTTC. Translation gives CASSPAGTIKGEQYF.